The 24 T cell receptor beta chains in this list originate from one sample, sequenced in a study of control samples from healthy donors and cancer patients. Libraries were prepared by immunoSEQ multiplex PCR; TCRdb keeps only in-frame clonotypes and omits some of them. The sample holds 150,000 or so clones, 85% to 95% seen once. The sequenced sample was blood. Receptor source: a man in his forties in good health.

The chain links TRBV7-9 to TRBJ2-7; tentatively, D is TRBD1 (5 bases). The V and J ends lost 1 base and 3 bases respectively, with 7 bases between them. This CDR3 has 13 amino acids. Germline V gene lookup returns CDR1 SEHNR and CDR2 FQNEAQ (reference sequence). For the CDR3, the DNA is TGTGCCAGCAGCTTAGAGGGGTTCTACGAGCAGTACTTC. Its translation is CASSLEGFYEQYF.

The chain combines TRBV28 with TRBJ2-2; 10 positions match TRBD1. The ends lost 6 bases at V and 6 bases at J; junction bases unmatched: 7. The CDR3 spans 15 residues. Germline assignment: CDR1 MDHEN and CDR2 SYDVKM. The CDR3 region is CASRTGGAPPGELFF. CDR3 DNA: TGTGCCAGCAGGACAGGGGGCGCCCCGCCCGGGGAGCTGTTTTTT.

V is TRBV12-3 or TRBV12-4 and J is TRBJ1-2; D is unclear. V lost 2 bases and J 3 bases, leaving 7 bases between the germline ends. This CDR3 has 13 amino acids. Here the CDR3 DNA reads TGTGCCAGCAGTTTAACCCAGGACTATGGCTACACCTTC. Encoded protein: CASSLTQDYGYTF.

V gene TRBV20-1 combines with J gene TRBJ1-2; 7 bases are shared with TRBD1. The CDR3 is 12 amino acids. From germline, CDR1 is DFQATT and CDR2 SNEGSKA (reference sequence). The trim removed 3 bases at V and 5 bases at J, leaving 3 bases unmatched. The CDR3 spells CSASRQGYGYTF. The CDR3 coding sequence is TGCAGTGCTAGTCGACAGGGATATGGCTACACCTTC.

CDR3: CASSLVGLAPGGDTQYF. CDR3 DNA sequence: TGTGCCAGCAGTTTAGTTGGACTAGCGCCGGGTGGGGATACGCAGTATTTT. The V and J genes are TRBV27 and TRBJ2-3; TRBD2 agrees at 9 bases. V lost 2 bases and J lost 6; bases outside the gene matches: 12. From germline, CDR1 is MNHEY and CDR2 SMNVEV (reference sequence). The CDR3 spans 17 residues.

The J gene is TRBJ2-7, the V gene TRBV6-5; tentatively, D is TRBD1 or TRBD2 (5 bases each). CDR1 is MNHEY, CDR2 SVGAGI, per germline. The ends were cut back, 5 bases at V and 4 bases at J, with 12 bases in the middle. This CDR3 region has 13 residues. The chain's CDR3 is CASSRGDRYEQYF. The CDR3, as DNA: TGTGCCAGCAGTCGAGGGGATCGGTACGAGCAGTACTTC.

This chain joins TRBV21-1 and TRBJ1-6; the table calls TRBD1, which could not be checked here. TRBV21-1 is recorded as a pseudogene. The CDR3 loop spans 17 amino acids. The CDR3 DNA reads TGTGCCAGCAGCACCTGGAGGGACAGGGCTTATGAGTCACCCCTCCACTTT. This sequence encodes CASSTWRDRAYESPLHF.

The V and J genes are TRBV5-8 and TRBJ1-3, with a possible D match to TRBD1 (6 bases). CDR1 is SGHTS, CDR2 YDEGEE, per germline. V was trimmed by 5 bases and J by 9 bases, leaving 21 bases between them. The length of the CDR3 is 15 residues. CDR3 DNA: TGTGCCAGCAGTTATCCGGGACAAAAGGCAACCACCATATATTTT. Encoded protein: CASSYPGQKATTIYF.

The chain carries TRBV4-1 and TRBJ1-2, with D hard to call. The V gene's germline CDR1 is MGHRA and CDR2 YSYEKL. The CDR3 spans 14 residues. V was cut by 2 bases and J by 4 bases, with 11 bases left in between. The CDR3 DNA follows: TGCGCCAGCAGCCAAACAGCCGGCCCCTATGGCTACACCTTC. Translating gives CASSQTAGPYGYTF.

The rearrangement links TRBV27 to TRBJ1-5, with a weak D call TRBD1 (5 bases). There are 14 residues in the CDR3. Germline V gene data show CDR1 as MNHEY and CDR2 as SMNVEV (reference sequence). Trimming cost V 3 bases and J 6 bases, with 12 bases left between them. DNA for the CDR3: TGTGCCAGCAGTTTTCGGGGCAGCGGTCAGCCCCAGCATTTT. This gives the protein CASSFRGSGQPQHF.

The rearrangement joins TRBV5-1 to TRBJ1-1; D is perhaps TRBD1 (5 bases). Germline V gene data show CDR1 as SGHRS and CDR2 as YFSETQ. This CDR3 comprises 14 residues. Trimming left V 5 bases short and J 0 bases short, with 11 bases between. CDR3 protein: CASRDTTLNTEAFF. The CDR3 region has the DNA TGCGCCAGCAGGGACACAACCTTGAACACTGAAGCTTTCTTT.

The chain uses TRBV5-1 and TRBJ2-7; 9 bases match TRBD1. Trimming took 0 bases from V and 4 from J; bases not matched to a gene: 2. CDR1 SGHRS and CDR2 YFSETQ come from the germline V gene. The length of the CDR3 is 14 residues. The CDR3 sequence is CASSLGGQGYEQYF. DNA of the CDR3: TGCGCCAGCAGCTTGGGGGGACAGGGATACGAGCAGTACTTC.

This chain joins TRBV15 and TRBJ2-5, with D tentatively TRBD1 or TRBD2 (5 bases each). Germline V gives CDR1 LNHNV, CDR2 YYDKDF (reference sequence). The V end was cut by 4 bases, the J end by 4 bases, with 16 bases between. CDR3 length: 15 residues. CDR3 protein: CATSKGTGGRETQYF. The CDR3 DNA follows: TGTGCCACCAGCAAAGGGACCGGTGGGAGAGAGACCCAGTACTTC.

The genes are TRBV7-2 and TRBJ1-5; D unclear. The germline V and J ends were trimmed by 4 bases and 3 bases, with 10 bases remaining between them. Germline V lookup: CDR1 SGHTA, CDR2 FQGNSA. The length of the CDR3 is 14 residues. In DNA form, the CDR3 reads TGTGCCAGCAGCTCCTACGGACCCAATCAGCCCCAGCATTTT. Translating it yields CASSSYGPNQPQHF.

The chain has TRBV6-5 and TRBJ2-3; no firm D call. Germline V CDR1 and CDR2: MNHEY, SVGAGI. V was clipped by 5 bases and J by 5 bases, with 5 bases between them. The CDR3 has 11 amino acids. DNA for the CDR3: TGTGCCAGCAGTAGAGGAGATACGCAGTATTTT. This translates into CASSRGDTQYF.

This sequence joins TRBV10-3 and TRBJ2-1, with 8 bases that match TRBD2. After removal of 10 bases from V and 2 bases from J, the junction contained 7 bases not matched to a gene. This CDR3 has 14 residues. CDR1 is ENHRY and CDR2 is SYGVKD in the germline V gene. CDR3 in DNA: TGTGCCACGTATAGCGGGGACCCCTACAATGAGCAGTTCTTC. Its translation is CATYSGDPYNEQFF.

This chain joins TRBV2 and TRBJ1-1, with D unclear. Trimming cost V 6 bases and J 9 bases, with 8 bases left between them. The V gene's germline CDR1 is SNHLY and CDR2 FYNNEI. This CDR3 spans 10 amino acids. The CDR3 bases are TGTGCCAGCAGCCGGGAGAAAGCTTTCTTT. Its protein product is CASSREKAFF.

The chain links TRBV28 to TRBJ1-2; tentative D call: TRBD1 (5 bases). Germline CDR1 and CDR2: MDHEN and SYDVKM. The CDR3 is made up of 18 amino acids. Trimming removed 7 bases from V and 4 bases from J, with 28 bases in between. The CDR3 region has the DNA TGTGCCAGCACCTCCCCTGGGACCGCGGGGAGGGCAGTCTATGGCTACACCTTC. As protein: CASTSPGTAGRAVYGYTF.

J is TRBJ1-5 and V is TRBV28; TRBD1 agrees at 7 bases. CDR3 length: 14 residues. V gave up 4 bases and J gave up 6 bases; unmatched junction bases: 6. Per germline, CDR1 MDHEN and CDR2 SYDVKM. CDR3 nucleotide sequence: TGTGCCAGCAGTTCTGACAGGGAAGGTCAGCCCCAGCATTTT. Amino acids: CASSSDREGQPQHF.

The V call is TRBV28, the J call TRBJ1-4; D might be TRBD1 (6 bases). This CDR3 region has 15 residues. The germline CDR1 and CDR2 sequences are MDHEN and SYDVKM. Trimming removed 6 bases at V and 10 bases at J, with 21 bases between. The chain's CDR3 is CASSKMGAYIGKLFF. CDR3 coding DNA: TGTGCCAGCAGCAAAATGGGGGCCTATATCGGAAAACTGTTTTTT.

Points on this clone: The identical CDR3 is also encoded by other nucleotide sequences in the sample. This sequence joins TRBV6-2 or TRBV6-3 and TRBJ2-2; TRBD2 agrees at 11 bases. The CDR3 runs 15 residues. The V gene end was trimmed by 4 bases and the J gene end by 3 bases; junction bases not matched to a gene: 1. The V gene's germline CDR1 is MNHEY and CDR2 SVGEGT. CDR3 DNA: TGTGCCAGCAGTTTTAGCGGGGGGGACACCGGGGAGCTGTTTTTT. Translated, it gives CASSFSGGDTGELFF.

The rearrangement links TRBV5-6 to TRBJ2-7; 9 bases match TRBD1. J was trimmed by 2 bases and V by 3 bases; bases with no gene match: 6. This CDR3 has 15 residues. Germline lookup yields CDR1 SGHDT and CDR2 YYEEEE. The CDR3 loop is CASSSVRQGAYEQYF. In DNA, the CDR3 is TGTGCCAGCAGCTCCGTCCGACAGGGGGCCTACGAGCAGTACTTC. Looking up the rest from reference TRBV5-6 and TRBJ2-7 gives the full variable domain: DAGVTQSPTHLIKTRGQQVTLRCSPKSGHDTVSWYQQALGQGPQFIFQYYEEEERQRGNFPDRFSGHQFPNYSSELNVNALLLGDSALYLCASSSVRQGAYEQYFGPGTRLTVT.

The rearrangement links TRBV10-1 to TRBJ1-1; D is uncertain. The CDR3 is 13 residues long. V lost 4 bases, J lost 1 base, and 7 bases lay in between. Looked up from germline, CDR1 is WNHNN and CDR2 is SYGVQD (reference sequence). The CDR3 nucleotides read TGCGCCAGCAGTGGGACCGCGAACACTGAAGCTTTCTTT. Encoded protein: CASSGTANTEAFF.

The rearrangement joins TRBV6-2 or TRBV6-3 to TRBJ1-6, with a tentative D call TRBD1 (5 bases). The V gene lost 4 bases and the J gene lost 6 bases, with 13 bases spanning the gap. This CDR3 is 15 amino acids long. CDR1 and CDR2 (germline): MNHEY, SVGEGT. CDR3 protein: CASSSLNGANSPLHF. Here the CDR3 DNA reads TGTGCCAGCAGTTCGTTGAACGGGGCTAATTCACCCCTCCACTTT.